These 30 T cell receptor beta chains were all obtained from the same sample, sequenced in a study of T cell repertoires in cytomegalovirus infection. TCRdb passed the reads through MiXCR, listing each CDR3 protein once. The profile covers some 350,000 distinct CDR3 sequences, with around 18% appearing a single time and about 10% taken by the ten largest. Input material: PBMCs. The receptors were sampled from a human donor in good health (CMV status not recorded). Some clones in this sample may be carry-over from other donors' samples.

This clonotype was picked up many times. The rearrangement joins TRBV7-2 to TRBJ2-1; no reliable D call. CDR1 SGHTA and CDR2 FQGNSA come from the germline V gene. Between the trimmed V and J ends, which lost 5 bases and 4 bases, there was a span of 9 bases. The CDR3 is 13 residues long. The CDR3 DNA sequence: TGTGCCAGCAGCCCGCGGCCTTACAATGAGCAGTTCTTC. Amino acid sequence: CASSPRPYNEQFF.

This clonotype was detected a few times. The chain recombines TRBV25-1 with TRBJ1-1, with D possibly matching TRBD1 (5 bases). The CDR3 contains 10 residues. The germline V gene encodes CDR1 MGHDK and CDR2 SYGVNS. Trimming took 6 bases from V and 8 from J, leaving 7 bases between them. CDR3 nucleotide sequence: TGTGCCAGCAGGGGGCTAGAAGCTTTCTTT. The encoded protein is CASRGLEAFF.

This clonotype was picked up many times. The chain has TRBV27 and TRBJ2-5; 14 nucleotides agree with TRBD2. With V trimmed by 6 bases and J by 5 bases, 14 bases remained unmatched. CDR3 length equals 18 residues. Germline CDR1 MNHEY, CDR2 SMNVEV (reference sequence). The CDR3 protein is CASRHYGLAGGSQETQYF. CDR3 DNA: TGTGCCAGCAGACATTATGGACTAGCGGGAGGATCGCAGGAGACCCAGTACTTC.

This clonotype has more than one count but fewer than ten. Because the CDR3's place on the DNA is in doubt, the DNA is left out and the CDR3 is given as listed by TCRdb. The chain uses TRBV12-3 or TRBV12-4 and TRBJ1-2. The CDR3 spans 13 residues, counting both ends. The CDR3 protein is CASSSSINYGYTF.

This clonotype was seen at least ten times. The chain is built from TRBV12-3 or TRBV12-4 and TRBJ2-3; 7 bases match TRBD2. CDR3 size: 16 residues. V was pared by 0 bases and J by 8 bases, with 11 bases of the junction left unmatched. This CDR3 is CASSLALTTSRGTQYF. As DNA, the CDR3 is TGTGCCAGCAGTTTAGCGCTAACGACTAGCCGGGGTACGCAGTATTTT.

The V call is TRBV15, the J call TRBJ1-2, with TRBD1 matching 7 bases. V trimming: 1 base; J trimming: 4 bases; junction bases outside the gene matches: 9. The CDR3 has 16 amino acids. Per the germline V gene, CDR1 is LNHNV and CDR2 is YYDKDF (reference sequence). The CDR3 DNA follows: TGTGCCACCAGCAGAGGACAGGGCTCTAACGTCTATGGCTACACCTTC. Amino acid sequence: CATSRGQGSNVYGYTF.

This clonotype was detected a few times. This chain links TRBV2 with TRBJ1-5; TRBD1 might be the D (6 bases). There are 14 residues in the CDR3. Trimming pared 7 bases from V and 5 bases from J, leaving 15 bases between. Germline V lookup: CDR1 SNHLY, CDR2 FYNNEI. The CDR3 DNA reads as TGTGCCAGCAACCGGGGACAATCCGATCAGCCCCAGCATTTT. Encoded protein: CASNRGQSDQPQHF.

This clonotype has ten or more counts. The chain recombines TRBV6-6 with TRBJ2-4; 11 bases are a match to TRBD2. The CDR3 is made up of 20 amino acids. CDR1 and CDR2 from the germline V gene are MNHNY and SVGAGI (reference sequence). With V trimmed by 0 bases and J by 1 base, 11 bases remained unmatched. CDR3 nucleotides: TGTGCCAGCAGTTACTCTCCACCTAGCGGGGGGAAGATCGCCAAAAACATTCAGTACTTC. As protein: CASSYSPPSGGKIAKNIQYF.

In its sample, this clonotype was seen many times. The chain joins TRBV7-2 to TRBJ1-4; unclear D gene. The CDR3 consists of 15 residues. CDR1 is SGHTA, CDR2 FQGNSA, per germline. Trimming took 3 bases from V and 10 from J, leaving 18 bases between them. CDR3 nucleotide sequence: TGTGCCAGCAGCTTCCCGGGTCCCGAGTTCGGAAAACTGTTTTTT. Amino acid sequence: CASSFPGPEFGKLFF.

This clonotype was observed many times. The DNA of the CDR3 is TGTGCCAGCAGTTACTCGCAAGGAGATAATGAAAAACTGTTTTTT. Encoded protein: CASSYSQGDNEKLFF. The chain carries TRBV6-2 or TRBV6-3 and TRBJ1-4, with D uncertain. Deletions cut 0 bases from V and 4 bases from J, with 9 bases between. Germline V gene sequence: CDR1 MNHEY, CDR2 SVGEGT. This CDR3 is 15 amino acids long.

V usage is TRBV6-2 or TRBV6-3 and J usage is TRBJ2-3, with D perhaps TRBD2 (6 bases). Germline-derived CDR1 and CDR2 are MNHEY and SVGEGT. This CDR3 comprises 15 residues. Trimming took off 7 bases at V and 0 bases at J, with 14 bases between the two ends. In DNA form, the CDR3 reads TGTGCCAGCACTCTCATGGGACTTAGCACAGATACGCAGTATTTT. Translated, it gives CASTLMGLSTDTQYF.

This clonotype has more than one count but fewer than ten. The V call is TRBV20-1, the J call TRBJ2-1, with D unresolved. Looked up from germline, CDR1 is DFQATT and CDR2 is SNEGSKA (reference sequence). With 3 bases removed from V and 3 bases from J, the gap between germline ends came to 12 bases. There are 14 residues in the CDR3. The CDR3 DNA reads TGCAGTGCTAGGGGCCTAATGAGCTACAATGAGCAGTTCTTC. The encoded protein is CSARGLMSYNEQFF.

The chain employs TRBV2 and TRBJ2-5, with a tentative D call TRBD1 (5 bases). Trimming removed 4 bases from V and 3 bases from J, with 6 bases in between. This CDR3 region has 12 residues. The V gene's germline CDR1 is SNHLY and CDR2 FYNNEI. Here the CDR3 reads CASSGREETQYF. The CDR3 DNA follows: TGTGCCAGCAGTGGCAGGGAAGAGACCCAGTACTTC.

V usage is TRBV19 and J usage is TRBJ2-1; 10 nucleotides match TRBD2. CDR1 is LNHDA, CDR2 SQIVND, per germline (reference sequence). The trim removed 4 bases at V and 6 bases at J, leaving 6 bases unmatched. The CDR3 is made up of 15 amino acids. The CDR3 here is CASSRVAGGINEQFF. CDR3 in DNA: TGTGCCAGTAGTAGGGTAGCGGGAGGCATCAATGAGCAGTTCTTC.

In this sample, this clonotype turned up many times. This rearrangement joins TRBV7-2 to TRBJ2-5; D ambiguous. This CDR3 is built from 12 residues. Per germline, CDR1 SGHTA and CDR2 FQGNSA. The germline V and J ends were trimmed by 5 bases and 6 bases, with 10 bases remaining between them. The CDR3 region has the DNA TGTGCCAGCAGCCCCGAATACCAGACCCAGTACTTC. Protein: CASSPEYQTQYF.

This clonotype was counted at least ten times. A read error may produce the germline difference seen at one junction end. The gene calls are TRBV11-1 and TRBJ2-1, with D perhaps TRBD2 (6 bases). The CDR3 is 14 amino acids. Germline CDR1 reads SGHAT; CDR2 reads FQDESV (reference sequence). The CDR3 bases are TGTGCCAGCAGCCTAGCGTATTCTTACAATGAGCAGTTCTTC. The encoded protein is CASSLAYSYNEQFF.

This clonotype showed up just a few times. The rearrangement links TRBV12-3 or TRBV12-4 to TRBJ1-4; D may be TRBD1 (6 bases). The CDR3 contains 13 residues. With 7 bases removed from V and 6 bases from J, the gap between germline ends came to 12 bases. CDR3: CASTRDTHEKLFF. CDR3 nucleotide sequence: TGTGCCAGCACCCGGGACACACATGAAAAACTGTTTTTT.

This chain joins TRBV7-2 and TRBJ2-5; tentatively, D is TRBD1 (6 bases). CDR1 is SGHTA and CDR2 is FQGNSA in the germline V gene. This CDR3 is 14 amino acids long. The ends were cut back, 2 bases at V and 4 bases at J, with 11 bases in the middle. The CDR3 coding sequence is TGTGCCAGCAGCTTACCGGGACAAGTAGAGACCCAGTACTTC. Translation: CASSLPGQVETQYF. Based on the CDR3 plus reference TRBV7-2 and TRBJ2-5, the full variable domain is GAGVSQSPSNKVTEKGKDVELRCDPISGHTALYWYRQSLGQGLEFLIYFQGNSAPDKSGLPSDRFSAERTGGSVSTLTIQRTQQEDSAVYLCASSLPGQVETQYFGPGTRLLVL.

Concerning this clonotype itself: A clone one base away is much larger, so this may be a read error. The chain recombines TRBV7-8 with TRBJ2-7; TRBD1 is a possible D gene (5 bases). V lost 7 bases and J 1 base, leaving 23 bases between the germline ends. This CDR3 is 17 amino acids long. CDR1 and CDR2 (germline): SGHVS, FQNEAQ. In nucleotides, the CDR3 is TGTGCCAGCAACCACCTTGGGGCGGCAGTACAATCCTACGAGCAGTACTTC. Translating gives CASNHLGAAVQSYEQYF.

This chain connects TRBV20-1 to TRBJ2-3; no clear D. The CDR3 spans 13 residues. V lost 2 bases and J lost 0, with 6 bases in between. Germline lookup yields CDR1 DFQATT and CDR2 SNEGSKA (reference sequence). The CDR3 region has the DNA TGCAGTGCTAGAACCGACAGCACAGATACGCAGTATTTT. The encoded protein is CSARTDSTDTQYF.

This clonotype was seen a few times. The V call is TRBV20-1, the J call TRBJ2-1; D is unclear. The V end lost 3 bases, the J end lost 0 bases, and 15 bases lay between the germline ends. CDR1 DFQATT and CDR2 SNEGSKA come from the germline V gene (reference sequence). This CDR3 is built from 16 residues. CDR3 DNA: TGCAGTGCTAGCTCGGCCAGGAGCAACTCCTACAATGAGCAGTTCTTC. Protein: CSASSARSNSYNEQFF.

The CDR3: CASKSLGETQYF. As DNA, the CDR3 is TGTGCCAGCAAGAGCCTTGGAGAGACCCAGTACTTC. The V call is TRBV2, the J call TRBJ2-5, with no clear D. V gave up 7 bases and J gave up 4 bases, with 10 bases separating them. Germline assignment: CDR1 SNHLY and CDR2 FYNNEI. The CDR3 is made up of 12 amino acids.

This clonotype was observed many times. The V and J genes are TRBV7-8 and TRBJ2-1, with D hard to call. Germline V gene sequence: CDR1 SGHVS, CDR2 FQNEAQ. V was shortened by 3 bases and J by 1 base, with 10 bases between the two germline ends. This CDR3 spans 15 amino acids. CDR3: CASSFVRMSYNEQFF. In DNA form, the CDR3 reads TGTGCCAGCAGCTTCGTTAGAATGTCCTACAATGAGCAGTTCTTC. The variable domain in full, completed from reference TRBV7-8 and TRBJ2-1, reads GAGVSQSPRYKVAKRGQDVALRCDPISGHVSLFWYQQALGQGPEFLTYFQNEAQLDKSGLPSDRFFAERPEGSVSTLKIQRTQQEDSAVYLCASSFVRMSYNEQFFGPGTRLTVL.

This clonotype came up many times. The CDR3 protein is CASSSRQGMETQYF. The CDR3 bases are TGTGCCAGCAGCTCACGACAAGGAATGGAGACCCAGTACTTC. The chain is built from TRBV7-8 and TRBJ2-5; D not certain. The length of the CDR3 is 14 residues. The germline gives CDR1 SGHVS, CDR2 FQNEAQ. Trimming took off 4 bases at V and 5 bases at J, with 14 bases between the two ends.

The CDR3 loop is CASTRRANEQFF. In DNA, the CDR3 is TGTGCCAGCACCAGGAGGGCCAATGAGCAGTTCTTC. This chain uses TRBV12-3 or TRBV12-4 with TRBJ2-1; D may be TRBD2 (6 bases). With 7 bases removed from V and 6 bases from J, the gap between germline ends came to 10 bases. The CDR3 contains 12 residues.

This clonotype came up many times. This chain uses TRBV7-2 with TRBJ2-7; D uncertain. The CDR3 spans 14 residues. CDR1 is SGHTA and CDR2 is FQGNSA in the germline V gene. The V end lost 4 bases, the J end lost 0 bases, and 10 bases lay between the germline ends. This chain's CDR3 is CASSSLYSSYEQYF. Written as DNA, the CDR3 is TGTGCCAGCAGCTCGTTATACAGCTCCTACGAGCAGTACTTC.

There are many counts of this clonotype. Here the CDR3 DNA reads TGTGCCAGCAGTTTGAGAAGCCCTCCCGAGACCCAGTACTTC. Translated: CASSLRSPPETQYF. This chain joins TRBV12-3 or TRBV12-4 and TRBJ2-5; D not resolved. The CDR3 runs to 14 residues. V was clipped by 3 bases and J by 5 bases, with 13 bases between them.

The rearrangement joins TRBV20-1 to TRBJ2-1, with TRBD1 identical over 11 bases. The CDR3 consists of 15 residues. Germline values: CDR1 DFQATT, CDR2 SNEGSKA (reference sequence). With 0 bases clipped from V and 6 bases from J, the junction kept 4 bases outside the gene matches. This CDR3 is CSARDWGTGGNEQFF. For the CDR3, the DNA is TGCAGTGCTAGAGATTGGGGGACAGGGGGCAATGAGCAGTTCTTC.

This clonotype has at least ten counts. This rearrangement joins TRBV12-3 or TRBV12-4 to TRBJ1-2, with D possibly matching TRBD1 (6 bases). Between the trimmed V and J ends, which lost 6 bases and 8 bases, there was a span of 19 bases. CDR3 length: 14 residues. This CDR3 reads CASRSGGAGGGYTF. For the CDR3, the DNA is TGTGCCAGCAGATCTGGGGGGGCAGGCGGAGGCTACACCTTC.

The chain links TRBV6-5 to TRBJ1-6; D is undetermined. Germline CDR1 MNHEY, CDR2 SVGAGI. Trimming cost V 10 bases and J 1 base, with 11 bases left between them. The CDR3 runs 14 residues. The DNA of the CDR3 is TGTGCCACCACGCGGTTTTCCTATAATTCACCCCTCCACTTT. Translated, it gives CATTRFSYNSPLHF.